This entry describes one T cell receptor (beta chain). Antigen unknown. This sample stems from a study of early T cells in non-severe SARS-CoV-2 infection. Study-wide background: Bulk RNA from unsorted whole blood was sequenced; chains were unpaired. Study-wide results and limits: Matches to VDJdb favored anti-spike CD8 responses and missed private and CD4 specificities.

V was pared by 5 bases and J by 8 bases, with 15 bases between. Germline loops: CDR1 MDHEN, CDR2 SYDVKM. The CDR3 sequence is 13 residues long. Individual cDNA molecules were tagged with unique molecular identifiers. TCRdb re-called the 5' RACE reads through MiXCR, storing one row per CDR3 protein. This table has roughly 99,000 distinct CDR3 sequences, 8.5% to 14% appearing once. The chain is built from TRBV28 and TRBJ1-2; D remains unclear. The source material was whole blood. The clonotype comes from an adult who was a healthcare worker with PCR-confirmed SARS-CoV-2 infection or an uninfected control (not recorded which). The CDR3 reads CASSPTHQRGYTF. CDR3 sequence (DNA): TGTGCCAGCAGTCCGACTCACCAGAGGGGCTACACCTTC.